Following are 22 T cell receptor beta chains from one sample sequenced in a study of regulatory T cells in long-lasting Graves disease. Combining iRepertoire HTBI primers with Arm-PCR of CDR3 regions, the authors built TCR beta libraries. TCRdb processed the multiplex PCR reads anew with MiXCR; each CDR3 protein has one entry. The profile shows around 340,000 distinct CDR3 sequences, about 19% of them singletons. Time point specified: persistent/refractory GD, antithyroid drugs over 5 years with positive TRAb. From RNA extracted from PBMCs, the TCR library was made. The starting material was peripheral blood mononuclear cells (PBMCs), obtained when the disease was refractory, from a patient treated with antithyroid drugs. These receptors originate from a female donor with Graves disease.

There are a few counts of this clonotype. The CDR3 region has the DNA TGTGCCAGCAGCTCCGCCTCAGGGTTCTACGAGCAGTACTTC. It codes for CASSSASGFYEQYF. The rearrangement joins TRBV11-2 to TRBJ2-7; D possibly corresponds to TRBD1 (5 bases). Germline CDR1 is SGHAT and CDR2 is FQNNGV. The CDR3 consists of 14 residues. V gave up 4 bases and J gave up 3 bases, with 13 bases separating them. Together with reference TRBV11-2 and TRBJ2-7, the CDR3 gives the full variable domain: EAGVAQSPRYKIIEKRQSVAFWCNPISGHATLYWYQQILGQGPKLLIQFQNNGVVDDSQLPKDRFSAERLKGVDSTLKIQPAKLEDSAVYLCASSSASGFYEQYFGPGTRLTVT.

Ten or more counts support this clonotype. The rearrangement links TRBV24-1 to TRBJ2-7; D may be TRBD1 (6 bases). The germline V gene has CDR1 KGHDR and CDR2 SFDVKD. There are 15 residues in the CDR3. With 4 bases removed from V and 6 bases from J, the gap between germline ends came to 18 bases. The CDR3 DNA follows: TGTGCCACCAGTGACCCTAGACAGGTTTCGGGCGAGCAGTACTTC. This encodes CATSDPRQVSGEQYF.

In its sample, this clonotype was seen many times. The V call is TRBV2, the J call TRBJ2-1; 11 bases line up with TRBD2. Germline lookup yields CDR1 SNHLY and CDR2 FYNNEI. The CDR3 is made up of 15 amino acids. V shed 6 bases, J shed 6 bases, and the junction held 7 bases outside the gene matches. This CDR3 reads CASSETSGSPNEQFF. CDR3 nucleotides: TGTGCCAGCAGCGAAACTAGCGGGAGTCCCAATGAGCAGTTCTTC.

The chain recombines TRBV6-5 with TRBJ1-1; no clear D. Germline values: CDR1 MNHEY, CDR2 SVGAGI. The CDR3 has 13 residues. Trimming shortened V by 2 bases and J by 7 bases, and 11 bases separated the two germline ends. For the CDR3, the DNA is TGTGCCAGCAGTTACCGGGGTGCGCTTGAAGCTTTCTTT. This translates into CASSYRGALEAFF.

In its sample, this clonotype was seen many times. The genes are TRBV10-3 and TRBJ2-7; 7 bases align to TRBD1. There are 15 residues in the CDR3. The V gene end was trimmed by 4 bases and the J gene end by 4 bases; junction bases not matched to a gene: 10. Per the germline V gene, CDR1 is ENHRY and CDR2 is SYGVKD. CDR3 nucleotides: TGTGCCATCAGTGTTACCGGGACAGCAAATTACGAGCAGTACTTC. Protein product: CAISVTGTANYEQYF.

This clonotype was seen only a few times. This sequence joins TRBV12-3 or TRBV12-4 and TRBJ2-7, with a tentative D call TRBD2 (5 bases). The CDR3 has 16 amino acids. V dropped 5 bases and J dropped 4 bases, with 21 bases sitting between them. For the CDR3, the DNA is TGTGCCAGCAGTGGCGTTAAGAGTAGCGTACTATACGAGCAGTACTTC. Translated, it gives CASSGVKSSVLYEQYF.

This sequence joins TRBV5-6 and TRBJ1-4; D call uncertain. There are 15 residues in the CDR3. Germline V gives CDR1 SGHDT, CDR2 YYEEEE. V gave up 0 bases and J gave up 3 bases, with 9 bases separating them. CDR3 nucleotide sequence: TGTGCCAGCAGCTTGGGACGGAAGCCTAATGAAAAACTGTTTTTT. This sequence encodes CASSLGRKPNEKLFF.

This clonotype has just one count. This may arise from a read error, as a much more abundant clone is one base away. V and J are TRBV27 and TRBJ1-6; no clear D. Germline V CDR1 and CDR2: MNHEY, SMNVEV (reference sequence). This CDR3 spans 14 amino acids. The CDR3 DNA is TGTGTCAGCAGTTTAAATCGGATGAATTCACCCCTCCACTTT. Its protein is CVSSLNRMNSPLHF.

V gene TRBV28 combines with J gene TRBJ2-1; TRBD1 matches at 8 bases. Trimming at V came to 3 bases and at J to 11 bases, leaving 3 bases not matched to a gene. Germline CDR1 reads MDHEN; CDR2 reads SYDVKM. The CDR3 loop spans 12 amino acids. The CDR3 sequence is CASSFGQGKQFF. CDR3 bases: TGTGCCAGCAGTTTTGGACAGGGAAAGCAGTTCTTC. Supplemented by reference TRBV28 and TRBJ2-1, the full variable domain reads DVKVTQSSRYLVKRTGEKVFLECVQDMDHENMFWYRQDPGLGLRLIYFSYDVKMKEKGDIPEGYSVSREKKERFSLILESASTNQTSMYLCASSFGQGKQFFGPGTRLTVL.

CDR3: CAVGLASGETQYF. For the CDR3, the DNA is TGTGCGGTGGGACTAGCGAGTGGGGAGACCCAGTACTTC. The chain joins TRBV2 to TRBJ2-5; 10 bases map to TRBD2. Germline lookup yields CDR1 SNHLY and CDR2 FYNNEI. The CDR3 covers 13 residues.

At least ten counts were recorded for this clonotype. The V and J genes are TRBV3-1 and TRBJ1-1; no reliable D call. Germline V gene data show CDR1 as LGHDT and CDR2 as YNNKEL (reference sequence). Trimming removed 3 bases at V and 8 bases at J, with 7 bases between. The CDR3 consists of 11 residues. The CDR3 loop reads CASSQTQEAFF. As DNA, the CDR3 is TGTGCCAGCAGCCAGACACAGGAAGCTTTCTTT.

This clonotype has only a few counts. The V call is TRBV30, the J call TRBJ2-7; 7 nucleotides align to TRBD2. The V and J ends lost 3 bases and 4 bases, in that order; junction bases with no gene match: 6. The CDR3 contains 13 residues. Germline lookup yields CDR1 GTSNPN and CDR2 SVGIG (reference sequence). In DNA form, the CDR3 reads TGTGCCTGGAGCCGGGGAGGGGCATACGAGCAGTACTTC. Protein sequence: CAWSRGGAYEQYF.

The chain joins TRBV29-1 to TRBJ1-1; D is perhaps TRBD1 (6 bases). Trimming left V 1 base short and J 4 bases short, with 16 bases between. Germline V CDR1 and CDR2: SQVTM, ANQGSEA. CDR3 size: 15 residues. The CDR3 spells CSVEVRGARGTEAFF. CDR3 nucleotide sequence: TGCAGCGTTGAAGTCCGGGGGGCGAGGGGCACTGAAGCTTTCTTT.

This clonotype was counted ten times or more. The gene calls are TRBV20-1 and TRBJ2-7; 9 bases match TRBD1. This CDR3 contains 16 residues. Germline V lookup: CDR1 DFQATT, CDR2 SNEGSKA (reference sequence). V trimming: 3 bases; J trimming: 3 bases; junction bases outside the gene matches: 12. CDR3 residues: CSASDDPGTGIYEQYF. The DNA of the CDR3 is TGCAGTGCTAGTGATGATCCCGGGACAGGGATCTACGAGCAGTACTTC.

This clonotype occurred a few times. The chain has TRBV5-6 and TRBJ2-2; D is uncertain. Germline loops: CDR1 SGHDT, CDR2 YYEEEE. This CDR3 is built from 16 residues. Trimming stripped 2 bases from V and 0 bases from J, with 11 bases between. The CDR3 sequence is CASSFRQMANTGELFF. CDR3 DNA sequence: TGTGCCAGCAGCTTCAGACAAATGGCGAACACCGGGGAGCTGTTTTTT.

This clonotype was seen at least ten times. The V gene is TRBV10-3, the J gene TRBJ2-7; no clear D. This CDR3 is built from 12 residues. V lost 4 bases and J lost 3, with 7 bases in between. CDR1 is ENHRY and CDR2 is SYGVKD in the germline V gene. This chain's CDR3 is CAISGSDYEQYF. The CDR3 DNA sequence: TGTGCCATCAGTGGGTCAGACTACGAGCAGTACTTC.

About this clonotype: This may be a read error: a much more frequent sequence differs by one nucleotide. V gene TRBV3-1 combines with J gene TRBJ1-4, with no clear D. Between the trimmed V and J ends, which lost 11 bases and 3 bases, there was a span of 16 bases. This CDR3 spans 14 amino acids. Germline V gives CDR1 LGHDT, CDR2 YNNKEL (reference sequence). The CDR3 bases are TGTGCCGGCGCCCGGGCAGGCTCTAATGAAAAACTGTTTTTT. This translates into CAGARAGSNEKLFF.

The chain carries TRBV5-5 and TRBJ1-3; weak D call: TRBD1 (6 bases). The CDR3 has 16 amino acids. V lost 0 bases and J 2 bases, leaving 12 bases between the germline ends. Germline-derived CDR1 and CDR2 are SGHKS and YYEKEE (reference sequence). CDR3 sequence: CASSLAYRETGNTIYF. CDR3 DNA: TGTGCCAGCAGCTTGGCATACAGGGAGACTGGAAACACCATATATTTT.

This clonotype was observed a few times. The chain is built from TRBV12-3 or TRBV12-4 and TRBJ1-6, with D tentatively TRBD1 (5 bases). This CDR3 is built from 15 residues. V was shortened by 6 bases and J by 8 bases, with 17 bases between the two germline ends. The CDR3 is CASRRGGGGYSPLHF. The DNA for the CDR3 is TGTGCCAGCAGGCGGGGGGGAGGAGGATATTCACCCCTCCACTTT.

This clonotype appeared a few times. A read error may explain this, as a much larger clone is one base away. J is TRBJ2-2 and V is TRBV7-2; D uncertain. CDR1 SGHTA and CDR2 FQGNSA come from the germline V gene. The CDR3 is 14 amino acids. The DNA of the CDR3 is TGTGCCAGCACGCGTGGTCCGAACACCAGGGAGCTGTTTTTT. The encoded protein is CASTRGPNTRELFF.

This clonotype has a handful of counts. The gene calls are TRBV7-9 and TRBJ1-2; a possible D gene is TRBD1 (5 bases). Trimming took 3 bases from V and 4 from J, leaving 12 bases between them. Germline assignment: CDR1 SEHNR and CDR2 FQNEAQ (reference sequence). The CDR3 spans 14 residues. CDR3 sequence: CASSLGEGLYGYTF. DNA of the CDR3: TGTGCCAGCAGCTTGGGGGAGGGCCTCTATGGCTACACCTTC.

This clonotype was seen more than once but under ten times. The CDR3 bases are TGTGCCTGGATCGGGGGGGGCCTAGCGGGAGTTGACACCGGGGAGCTGTTTTTT. Protein sequence: CAWIGGGLAGVDTGELFF. The chain couples TRBV30 to TRBJ2-2, with 10 bases that match TRBD2. Unmatched junction bases numbered 14, after V lost 4 bases and J lost 3 bases. CDR1 is GTSNPN, CDR2 SVGIG, per germline (reference sequence). The CDR3 covers 18 residues.